The 9 T cell receptor beta chains listed next were all sequenced from one sample in a study of blood T cell repertoires in COVID-19. Sequenced by immunoSEQ multiplex PCR; TCRdb stores in-frame clones only, minus some. The sample comprises approximately 150,000 clones, about 85% of which are singletons, and around 2.5% rests with the top ten. The source material was peripheral blood. All receptors come from a human donor with acute or convalescent COVID-19. The donor label of this sample is uncertain.

This chain links TRBV10-3 with TRBJ2-3, with 9 bases aligning to TRBD2. This CDR3 contains 15 residues. The ends lost 4 bases at V and 3 bases at J; junction bases unmatched: 5. The germline V gene has CDR1 ENHRY and CDR2 SYGVKD. The CDR3 region is CAISVSGGLTDTQYF. CDR3 DNA sequence: TGTGCCATCAGTGTGAGCGGGGGGTTGACAGATACGCAGTATTTT.

This chain uses TRBV5-5 with TRBJ2-7; 14 bases line up with TRBD2. The trim removed 2 bases at V and 4 bases at J, leaving 14 bases unmatched. The CDR3 length is 19 residues. Germline V gene lookup returns CDR1 SGHKS and CDR2 YYEKEE (reference sequence). CDR3 sequence: CASSLMEPGTSGRGYEQYV. Written as DNA, the CDR3 is TGTGCCAGCAGCTTAATGGAACCCGGGACTAGCGGGAGAGGTTACGAGCAGTACGTC.

This chain links TRBV30 with TRBJ1-5; TRBD1 is a possible D gene (6 bases). The CDR3 has 14 residues. Trimming pared 3 bases from V and 2 bases from J, leaving 11 bases between. Germline V gene sequence: CDR1 GTSNPN, CDR2 SVGIG (reference sequence). The DNA for the CDR3 is TGTGCCTGGAGGGAAGGGGGGGGCAATCAGCCCCAGCATTTT. Its translation is CAWREGGGNQPQHF.

The rearrangement uses TRBV4-1 and TRBJ1-1; weak D call: TRBD1 (5 bases). Trimming shortened V by 4 bases and J by 0 bases, and 12 bases separated the two germline ends. The CDR3 has 15 amino acids. Germline V CDR1 and CDR2: MGHRA, YSYEKL. The CDR3 DNA reads as TGCGCCAGCAGCCCAAGACAGTTAATGAACACTGAAGCTTTCTTT. Translated: CASSPRQLMNTEAFF.

The chain joins TRBV7-9 to TRBJ1-4, with 9 bases aligning to TRBD1. Germline loops: CDR1 SEHNR, CDR2 FQNEAQ (reference sequence). The V gene end was trimmed by 1 base and the J gene end by 6 bases; junction bases not matched to a gene: 0. This CDR3 region has 14 residues. The CDR3 DNA reads as TGTGCCAGCAGCTTAGGACAGGGGGATGAAAAACTGTTTTTT. Encoded protein: CASSLGQGDEKLFF.

This clone appeared a few times. The chain carries TRBV10-3 and TRBJ2-5; 10 bases line up with TRBD2. Trimming at V came to 3 bases and at J to 7 bases, leaving 8 bases not matched to a gene. Germline lookup yields CDR1 ENHRY and CDR2 SYGVKD. CDR3 length: 15 residues. The CDR3 loop is CAISDLRTSGATQYF. The DNA of the CDR3 is TGTGCCATCAGTGACCTCCGGACTAGCGGAGCGACCCAGTACTTC.

A word on this clone: One end of the junction varies from germline; a read error may be responsible. The V call is TRBV7-9, the J call TRBJ1-5; D call uncertain. CDR1 SEHNR and CDR2 FQNEAQ come from the germline V gene (reference sequence). The CDR3 length is 14 residues. The CDR3 coding sequence is TGTGCCAGCACCTTAGATGGAGGCCACCAGCCCCAGCATTTT. Its protein is CASTLDGGHQPQHF.

The rearrangement links TRBV28 to TRBJ1-5; maybe TRBD1 (5 bases). V was shortened by 6 bases and J by 3 bases, with 18 bases between the two germline ends. The CDR3 totals 16 residues. Germline V gene lookup returns CDR1 MDHEN and CDR2 SYDVKM. The CDR3 loop is CASSLDTQAFNQPQHF. The CDR3 coding sequence is TGTGCCAGCAGCCTGGACACCCAAGCCTTCAATCAGCCCCAGCATTTT.

The chain is built from TRBV5-8 and TRBJ2-7; D may be TRBD2 (6 bases). Between the trimmed V and J ends, which lost 4 bases and 6 bases, there was a span of 17 bases. There are 14 residues in the CDR3. Germline CDR1 reads SGHTS; CDR2 reads YDEGEE. CDR3 in DNA: TGTGCCAGCAGCCGAGGGGACTCAATGGGCGAGCAGTACTTC. Residues: CASSRGDSMGEQYF.